This record covers a single T cell receptor beta chain. The target antigen is unknown. This record belongs to a study of T-cell memory formation after mild COVID-19. Study observations and caveats: CD4+ bias marked clones expanding day 15 to 37, unlike balanced contracting clones. Most CD4+ clones that shrank were in CM and EM, while CD8+ ones turned up in EMRA. A second wave of clones peaked on day 37, and their SARS-CoV-2 specificity went unconfirmed.

TCRdb itself ran the 5' RACE reads through MiXCR, one entry per CDR3 protein. Here the sample spans 450,000 or so distinct CDR3 sequences, 20% being singletons. The sequence derives from an adult woman who had mild COVID-19 (a few samples of this study predate the infection). Cell type and time point are not known. The sequencing sample was made of PBMCs or a T cell subset sorted from them (not recorded which).

This chain's CDR3 is CASSNPEGTGASYEQYF. CDR3 in DNA: TGTGCCAGCAGCAATCCGGAAGGGACGGGGGCATCCTACGAGCAGTACTTC. The chain is built from TRBV21-1 and TRBJ2-7; TRBD1, the D gene given by the table, was not confirmed from the DNA. TRBV21-1 has pseudogene status. The CDR3 has 17 residues.